Listed here is a single TCR beta chain. Its antigen is unidentified. This entry comes from a study of cytomegalovirus exposure and HLA in healthy donors. Study findings and constraints: TRBV6-2, TRBV6-3 and some other V segments were excluded as indistinguishable. A previous analysis found most TCR beta V segments productive roughly 87% or roughly 30% of the time. In a later analysis, about 17,000 TCR beta sequences were associated with HLA alleles at 0.05 false discovery rate. The study recorded 160 or so TCR beta chains that were cytomegalovirus-associated.

Vbeta (60) and Jbeta (13) primers were used in the PCR. Repertoires were generated with immunoSEQ multiplex PCR, while TCRdb's copy carries only in-frame clones and drops some. The sample holds about 150,000 clones, roughly 82% seen once. V was cut by 3 bases and J by 9 bases, with 14 bases left in between. Germline V gene lookup returns CDR1 GTSNPN and CDR2 SVGIG (reference sequence). CDR3 size: 12 residues. The sequence was collected from a man aged 30 to 39 in good health and CMV-seronegative. What was sequenced was PBMCs. V is TRBV30 and J is TRBJ2-5; weak D call: TRBD2 (6 bases). This CDR3 reads CAWSGGTRAQYF. CDR3 nucleotides: TGTGCCTGGAGCGGCGGGACTCGAGCCCAGTACTTC.